The T cell receptor beta chain under discussion was sequenced for a study of blood T cell repertoires in COVID-19. About the study: The origin of the acute and convalescent COVID-19 samples was the United States, Italy and Spain. The cDNA or gDNA used as material had been derived from T cells, B-cell-depleted T cells, or PBMCs.

Source study methods: Amplifying reference gene primers gave estimates of nucleated cell counts. Only in-frame clones appear in the TCRdb table, and some are missing; sequencing was by immunoSEQ multiplex PCR. V, J and clone size were drawn from that table, and D and trimming were deduced from the DNA. This table holds about 150,000 clones, 90% found once. From germline, CDR1 is MNHNY and CDR2 SVGAGI (reference sequence). This CDR3 has 14 residues. The J segment lost 3 bases and the V segment lost 7 bases, leaving 6 bases of the junction unmatched. V and J are TRBV6-6 and TRBJ1-3; 7 bases fit TRBD1. The source is a man between 50 and 59 years old with acute or convalescent COVID-19. Sequencing input: peripheral blood. The CDR3 DNA is TGTGCCAGCACCCTCAGACAGGGTGGAAACACCATATATTTT. Translated: CASTLRQGGNTIYF.